These T cell receptor beta chains were read from a single sample in a study of blood T cell repertoires in COVID-19. The repertoire was sequenced with immunoSEQ multiplex PCR; TCRdb's copy has only in-frame clones and lacks some. Of fewer than 200,000 clones listed, about 80% were seen once; the top ten hold less than 30%. The sample taken for sequencing was peripheral blood. These receptors all come from a woman in her 70s with acute or convalescent COVID-19. The CDR3 runs from the conserved cysteine through the conserved F or W. D genes are given only for firm matches. A clone size is listed for some rows: how often the clone was seen (once, few, many), or a class if it is expanded.

d_call	j_call	v_call	clone_size	cdr3_nt	cdr3_aa
-	TRBJ2-7	TRBV2	few	TGTGCCAGCAGTGAAGAAGGTGGACGGACTCTCTACGAGCAGTACTTC	CASSEEGGRTLYEQYF
-	TRBJ2-2	TRBV20-1	-	TGCAGTGCTAGTAAGGGGACCGGGGAGCTGTTTTTT	CSASKGTGELFF
-	TRBJ1-2	TRBV2	-	TGTGCCAGCAGTACATCGAACTATGGCTACACCTTC	CASSTSNYGYTF
-	TRBJ1-1	TRBV23-1	-	TGCGCCAGCAGTCAATTTGTATCTCAGGATACTGAAGCTTTCTTT	CASSQFVSQDTEAFF
TRBD1	TRBJ2-7	TRBV25-1	few	TGTGCCAGCAGGCGAGGGACAGACTACGAGCAGTACTTC	CASRRGTDYEQYF
-	TRBJ2-3	TRBV7-2	once	TGTGCCAGCAGCCCACAAGCGGATGGCACAGATACGCAGTATTTT	CASSPQADGTDTQYF
TRBD1	TRBJ2-1	TRBV5-1	-	TGCGCCAGCAGCTTCCCCCCGGGACAGGGGGCGAAGGAGCAGTTCTTC	CASSFPPGQGAKEQFF
-	TRBJ1-2	TRBV3-1/TRBV3-2	-	TGTGCCAGCAGCCAGGGAGGGGTGGACTATGGCTACACCTTC	CASSQGGVDYGYTF
TRBD2	TRBJ2-1	TRBV7-6	-	TGTGCCAGCAGCCCAAGGCAGGCGGGAGCCTCCTACAATGAGCAGTTCTTC	CASSPRQAGASYNEQFF
-	TRBJ1-5	TRBV5-6	-	TGTGCCAGCAGATTAGGAGGGGACAATCAGCCCCAGCATTTT	CASRLGGDNQPQHF
-	TRBJ1-5	TRBV5-1	few	TGCGCCAGCAGAAGGGGACTGGCGAGCAATCAGCCCCAGCATTTT	CASRRGLASNQPQHF
-	TRBJ1-4	TRBV5-1	-	TGCGCCAGCAGCCTAGACAGGCCCACTGAAAAACTGTTTTTT	CASSLDRPTEKLFF
-	TRBJ2-7	TRBV2	-	TGTGCCAGCAGGCGGAACTCCTACGAGCAGTACTTC	CASRRNSYEQYF
-	TRBJ2-7	TRBV11-2	-	TGTGCCAGCAGCTTAACGGTGGGAGAACGCTACGAGCAGTACTTC	CASSLTVGERYEQYF
-	TRBJ1-4	TRBV18	-	TGTGCCAGCTCACCCACGGGAGGTGAAAAACTGTTTTTT	CASSPTGGEKLFF
-	TRBJ2-7	TRBV11-2	-	TGTGCCAGCCGCCGGGGTTGGGGAGGCGAGCAGTACTTC	CASRRGWGGEQYF
TRBD2	TRBJ2-2	TRBV4-1	-	TGCGCCAGCAGCCAAGTGCTAGCGGGAGGGCCGGCCGGGGAGCTGTTTTTT	CASSQVLAGGPAGELFF
-	TRBJ1-2	TRBV2	-	TGTGCCAGCAGTGAAGGTTTCCAGGGAAGAAATGGCTACACCTTC	CASSEGFQGRNGYTF
TRBD2	TRBJ2-5	TRBV18	few	TGTGCCAGCTCACCACCTATGTCTAGCGGGCTATCGCAAGAGACCCAGTACTTC	CASSPPMSSGLSQETQYF
-	TRBJ1-1	TRBV19	-	TGTGCCAGTAGGGGGAGGGGAGGGGACACTGAAGCTTTCTTT	CASRGRGGDTEAFF
-	TRBJ1-1	TRBV3-1/TRBV3-2	-	TGTGCCAGCAGCCGTTCCCAACGACAGAACACTGAAGCTTTCTTT	CASSRSQRQNTEAFF
-	TRBJ2-2	TRBV24-1	few	TGTGCCAGCCTCGGGGAAACCGGGGAGCTGTTTTTT	CASLGETGELFF